In this sample, the clone carrying this T cell receptor beta chain turned up a few times. Antigen specificity is unknown. The time point here: persistent/refractory GD, antithyroid drugs over 5 years with positive TRAb. PBMC-derived RNA was used for the TCR library. Diagnosis followed American Thyroid Association guidelines for Graves' disease. The length of the CDR3 is 16 residues. CDR1 is SGHTA and CDR2 is FQGNSA in the germline V gene. V gave up 5 bases and J gave up 0 bases, with 14 bases separating them. These data come from a study of regulatory T cells in long-lasting Graves disease. Regarding the study as a whole: TRBV28, TRBJ1-2 and TRBJ2-5 were segments that persistent disease favored. Reduced TCR diversity was observed in persistent Graves' patients versus newly diagnosed patients.

Arm-PCR with iRepertoire HTBI primers amplified the CDR3 regions for these TCR beta libraries. Original analysis: Sample data revealed approximately 62 TRBV and under 15 TRBJ segments. TCRdb reprocessed the multiplex PCR reads via MiXCR and lists one record per CDR3 protein. TCRdb, not the original authors, processed these V and J calls. The data contain roughly 360,000 distinct CDR3 sequences, roughly 24% of them singletons. Sample: peripheral blood mononuclear cells (PBMCs), taken when the disease was refractory, from a patient treated with antithyroid drugs. This chain uses TRBV7-2 with TRBJ1-3; maybe TRBD1 (6 bases). This clonotype originated in a woman aged 35 to 49 with Graves disease. This CDR3 reads CASSGSGVPSGNTIYF. CDR3 coding DNA: TGTGCCAGCAGCGGTTCAGGGGTCCCCTCTGGAAACACCATATATTTT.